The 27 T cell receptor beta chains in this list originate from one sample, sequenced in a study of human T cells and chemical hapten exposure. As to time point: patch test 1, 2 weeks after DPC sensitization. The sample's treatment: therapeutic diphenylcyclopropenone sensitization with weekly scalp DPC. TCRdb called the RACE reads again in MiXCR, with one record for every CDR3 protein. Among 150,000 or so distinct CDR3 sequences listed, about 14% were seen once. The source was whole blood, collected in connection with sensitization to the hapten diphenylcyclopropenone (DPC). These receptors were obtained from a woman aged 25-40 years with alopecia areata. Some clones in this sample may be carry-over from other donors' samples.

This clonotype turned up a few times. The chain recombines TRBV29-1 with TRBJ1-2, with a weak D call TRBD1 (6 bases). CDR1 and CDR2 from the germline V gene are SQVTM and ANQGSEA. V was trimmed by 5 bases and J by 8 bases, leaving 12 bases between them. The CDR3 contains 11 residues. The CDR3 reads CSVWGAAGYTF. The CDR3, as DNA: TGCAGCGTTTGGGGGGCCGCGGGCTACACCTTC. The variable domain in full, completed from reference TRBV29-1 and TRBJ1-2, reads SAVISQKPSRDICQRGTSLTIQCQVDSQVTMMFWYRQQPGQSLTLIATANQGSEATYESGFVIDKFPISRPNLTFSTLTVSNMSPEDSSIYLCSVWGAAGYTFGSGTRLTVV.

The rearrangement links TRBV14 to TRBJ2-1, with D unclear. The CDR3 spans 13 residues. Trimming removed 0 bases from V and 8 bases from J, with 8 bases in between. Germline V gene data show CDR1 as SGHDN and CDR2 as FVKESK. The CDR3 DNA is TGTGCCAGCAGCCAAGACCCTCCCCATGAGCAGTTCTTC. It translates to CASSQDPPHEQFF.

This clonotype was detected only a few times. This rearrangement joins TRBV6-1 to TRBJ2-3; D may be TRBD2 (6 bases). This CDR3 is 13 amino acids long. Germline V CDR1 and CDR2: MNHNS, SASEGT. Trimming removed 5 bases at V and 2 bases at J, with 8 bases between. The CDR3: CASSTSYTDTQYF. For the CDR3, the DNA is TGTGCCAGCAGTACTAGCTACACAGATACGCAGTATTTT.

The rearrangement joins TRBV21-1 to TRBJ1-1; the table's D call, TRBD1, has no DNA check behind it. TRBV21-1 is shown as a pseudogene. The CDR3 sequence is 13 residues long. This CDR3 is CATKTGMGTEAFF. In nucleotides, the CDR3 is TGTGCCACGAAGACCGGGATGGGCACTGAAGCTTTCTTT.

The J gene is TRBJ1-6, the V gene TRBV4-1, with a tentative D call TRBD1 (5 bases). The CDR3 loop spans 16 amino acids. Germline assignment: CDR1 MGHRA and CDR2 YSYEKL. Trimming took off 7 bases at V and 3 bases at J, with 16 bases between the two ends. CDR3 in DNA: TGCGCCAGCACGGAAGGCCTAGGGGACTATAATTCACCCCTCCACTTT. It encodes CASTEGLGDYNSPLHF.

This clonotype was observed a handful of times. This sequence joins TRBV7-2 and TRBJ2-4, with 10 bases that match TRBD2. The germline V gene has CDR1 SGHTA and CDR2 FQGNSA. The CDR3 has 14 amino acids. V was pared by 7 bases and J by 8 bases, with 8 bases of the junction left unmatched. In DNA, the CDR3 is TGTGCCAGCACCCCGGGGAGCGGGAGGGACATTCAGTACTTC. Residues: CASTPGSGRDIQYF.

This clonotype appeared a few times. This chain uses TRBV11-2 with TRBJ1-3; D is undetermined. CDR1 and CDR2 (germline): SGHAT, FQNNGV. This CDR3 has 13 residues. V was trimmed by 6 bases and J by 5 bases, leaving 11 bases between them. For the CDR3, the DNA is TGTGCCAGCAGGTCCGAGCACCGAAACACCATATATTTT. This gives the protein CASRSEHRNTIYF.

The genes are TRBV29-1 and TRBJ1-6; D possibly corresponds to TRBD1 (6 bases). The CDR3 loop spans 13 amino acids. The germline V and J ends were trimmed by 3 bases and 10 bases, with 13 bases remaining between them. CDR1 and CDR2 from the germline V gene are SQVTM and ANQGSEA. CDR3 bases: TGCAGCGTTGACCAGGGGCCAGGGTCACCCCTCCACTTT. It yields the protein CSVDQGPGSPLHF. The variable domain in full, completed from reference TRBV29-1 and TRBJ1-6, reads SAVISQKPSRDICQRGTSLTIQCQVDSQVTMMFWYRQQPGQSLTLIATANQGSEATYESGFVIDKFPISRPNLTFSTLTVSNMSPEDSSIYLCSVDQGPGSPLHFGNGTRLTVT.

The rearrangement uses TRBV29-1 and TRBJ1-4, with unresolved D. V dropped 2 bases and J dropped 13 bases, with 11 bases sitting between them. CDR3 length: 11 residues. The germline gives CDR1 SQVTM, CDR2 ANQGSEA. DNA for the CDR3: TGCAGCGTTGAACAGGCGTGGCGACTGTTTTTT. As protein: CSVEQAWRLFF.

This clonotype was seen at least ten times. The chain links TRBV12-3 or TRBV12-4 to TRBJ1-5; TRBD1 matches 10 bases. V gave up 5 bases and J gave up 7 bases; unmatched junction bases: 17. The CDR3 spans 18 residues. CDR3 region: CASSPIRTGGPLRQPQHF. The CDR3 region has the DNA TGTGCCAGCAGTCCGATTAGGACAGGGGGTCCTTTGAGGCAGCCCCAGCATTTT.

A few counts support this clonotype. The chain links TRBV27 to TRBJ2-7; D call uncertain. V lost 6 bases to trimming and J lost 0 bases, with 9 bases between them. The CDR3 spans 13 residues. Germline V gives CDR1 MNHEY, CDR2 SMNVEV (reference sequence). The CDR3 DNA sequence: TGTGCCAGCAGGGAACTTTCCTCCTACGAGCAGTACTTC. This sequence encodes CASRELSSYEQYF.

This clonotype was recorded a few times. CDR3 nucleotide sequence: TGCAGCTCCCGGACAGGGGGCACCGGGGAGCTGTTTTTT. The encoded protein is CSSRTGGTGELFF. The chain links TRBV29-1 to TRBJ2-2, with 10 bases identical to TRBD1. Losses at the gene ends were 8 bases for V and 4 bases for J; bases not matched to a gene: 4. The CDR3 runs 13 residues. In germline, CDR1 is SQVTM, CDR2 ANQGSEA.

This clonotype came up a few times. DNA for the CDR3: TGTGCCAGCAGCTTGGGACAGGGGGATGCTTTCTTT. It is translated as CASSLGQGDAFF. V is TRBV5-4 and J is TRBJ1-1; TRBD1 agrees at 9 bases. Germline CDR1 and CDR2: SGHNT and YYREEE (reference sequence). The length of the CDR3 is 12 residues. Losses at the gene ends were 0 bases for V and 11 bases for J; bases not matched to a gene: 2.

This clonotype appeared many times. The chain is built from TRBV9 and TRBJ2-3; 9 positions match TRBD1. This CDR3 region has 15 residues. V trimming: 0 bases; J trimming: 4 bases; junction bases outside the gene matches: 3. In germline, CDR1 is SGDLS, CDR2 YYNGEE. CDR3 DNA: TGTGCCAGCAGCGTAGGGACAGGGGTAGCAGATACGCAGTATTTT. This translates into CASSVGTGVADTQYF.

In its sample, this clonotype was seen a few times. This chain links TRBV27 with TRBJ1-2, with 11 nucleotides matching TRBD1. The CDR3 has 17 amino acids. Germline V gene data show CDR1 as MNHEY and CDR2 as SMNVEV (reference sequence). V was clipped by 5 bases and J by 4 bases; unmatched bases: 12. CDR3 DNA: TGTGCCAGCAGTACCATAGGCGGACAGGGGGCAATCTATGGCTACACCTTC. This codes for CASSTIGGQGAIYGYTF.

This clonotype showed up many times. The V and J genes are TRBV24-1 and TRBJ1-5, with D hard to call. CDR3 length: 14 residues. Germline lookup yields CDR1 KGHDR and CDR2 SFDVKD. Trimming cost V 4 bases and J 7 bases, with 13 bases left between them. The CDR3 DNA reads TGTGCCACCAGTGACCCCGGCCCGGGACAGCCCCAGCATTTT. It yields the protein CATSDPGPGQPQHF.

Ten or more counts support this clonotype. This chain joins TRBV29-1 and TRBJ1-1, with D uncertain. From germline, CDR1 is SQVTM and CDR2 ANQGSEA. The CDR3 is 13 residues long. V lost 7 bases to trimming and J lost 2 bases, with 14 bases between them. The CDR3 is CSARNGLNTEAFF. In DNA form, the CDR3 reads TGCAGCGCCCGAAATGGGCTAAACACTGAAGCTTTCTTT.

The sample holds a few counts of this clonotype. The chain uses TRBV10-3 and TRBJ2-3; the D gene is possibly TRBD1 (6 bases). V lost 5 bases and J lost 2, with 11 bases in between. The CDR3 extends over 14 amino acids. The germline CDR1 and CDR2 sequences are ENHRY and SYGVKD. CDR3 in amino acids: CAISQGPPTDTQYF. The CDR3 DNA is TGTGCCATCAGTCAGGGGCCCCCCACAGATACGCAGTATTTT.

The table lists this clonotype with a few counts. This chain links TRBV5-6 with TRBJ1-1; D call uncertain. The CDR3 consists of 15 residues. Germline V gene sequence: CDR1 SGHDT, CDR2 YYEEEE. Trimming removed 4 bases from V and 0 bases from J, with 13 bases in between. The CDR3: CASSRRVGLNTEAFF. CDR3 in DNA: TGTGCCAGCAGCCGCCGCGTAGGCTTGAACACTGAAGCTTTCTTT.

This clonotype was counted a few times. V is TRBV7-9 and J is TRBJ1-1, with 9 nucleotides matching TRBD1. This CDR3 is built from 13 residues. The V segment lost 7 bases and the J segment 6 bases; nucleotides outside the gene matches: 6. The V gene's germline CDR1 is SEHNR and CDR2 FQNEAQ (reference sequence). The CDR3 DNA reads as TGTGCCAGCATCGGGACAGGGTACTCTGAAGCTTTCTTT. Its protein product is CASIGTGYSEAFF.

This clonotype appeared a few times. CDR3: CASSFRPTSGTSQETQYF. CDR3 DNA sequence: TGTGCCAGCAGTTTTCGCCCGACATCGGGGACGAGTCAAGAGACCCAGTACTTC. The chain recombines TRBV27 with TRBJ2-5; D may match TRBD1 or TRBD2 (5 bases each). Germline CDR1 and CDR2: MNHEY and SMNVEV (reference sequence). Trimming stripped 3 bases from V and 2 bases from J, with 22 bases between. CDR3 length: 18 amino acids.

V is TRBV20-1 and J is TRBJ2-3; D might be TRBD2 (7 bases). CDR3 size: 12 residues. Germline CDR1 DFQATT, CDR2 SNEGSKA (reference sequence). The V end was cut by 6 bases, the J end by 6 bases, with 13 bases between. The CDR3 spells CSAGGGADTQYF. Written as DNA, the CDR3 is TGCAGTGCGGGAGGGGGGGCGGATACGCAGTATTTT.

The chain links TRBV7-9 to TRBJ1-5, with D unresolved. Germline assignment: CDR1 SEHNR and CDR2 FQNEAQ (reference sequence). The CDR3 totals 13 residues. Trimming left V 4 bases short and J 7 bases short, with 11 bases between. DNA of the CDR3: TGTGCCAGCAGCTCCCAGAGCGGACAGCCCCAGCATTTT. This encodes CASSSQSGQPQHF.

There are many counts of this clonotype. The genes are TRBV6-6 and TRBJ2-1, with 9 nucleotides matching TRBD1. This CDR3 contains 14 residues. V trimming: 5 bases; J trimming: 6 bases; junction bases outside the gene matches: 5. Per the germline V gene, CDR1 is MNHNY and CDR2 is SVGAGI (reference sequence). CDR3 sequence reads: CASSPGTGSNEQFF. CDR3 nucleotide sequence: TGTGCCAGCAGTCCTGGGACAGGGAGCAATGAGCAGTTCTTC.

This clonotype was seen a handful of times. This rearrangement joins TRBV20-1 to TRBJ2-5; 7 bases line up with TRBD1. Per the germline V gene, CDR1 is DFQATT and CDR2 is SNEGSKA (reference sequence). CDR3 size: 13 residues. V gave up 5 bases and J gave up 6 bases; unmatched junction bases: 9. The chain's CDR3 is CSALNRGRQTQYF. The CDR3 nucleotides are TGCAGTGCTCTGAACAGGGGAAGGCAGACCCAGTACTTC.

The chain couples TRBV20-1 to TRBJ2-5; 7 bases match TRBD1. CDR1 is DFQATT and CDR2 is SNEGSKA in the germline V gene (reference sequence). Unmatched junction bases numbered 4, after V lost 0 bases and J lost 6 bases. The CDR3 runs 13 residues. In DNA, the CDR3 is TGCAGTGCTAGAGATCCTAGGGGGCAGACCCAGTACTTC. This encodes CSARDPRGQTQYF.

The chain joins TRBV12-5 to TRBJ2-7; D possibly corresponds to TRBD2 (6 bases). The germline CDR1 and CDR2 sequences are LGHNT and FRNRAP. This CDR3 has 13 amino acids. Deletions cut 5 bases from V and 3 bases from J, with 11 bases between. The DNA of the CDR3 is TGTGCTAGTGGTACCCAGGGACTCTACGAGCAGTACTTC. Amino acids: CASGTQGLYEQYF.